A selection of T cell receptor beta chains follows, all from one sample in a study of T cells after yellow fever vaccination. One entry per CDR3 protein results from TCRdb running MiXCR on the 5' RACE reads. The table includes around 610,000 distinct CDR3 sequences, roughly 13% detected once. The sample consisted of PBMCs, taken on the day of the yellow fever booster vaccination. The receptors were gathered from a man aged 25 to 40 who received the YFV17D yellow fever vaccine. CDR3s include the opening cysteine and the closing phenylalanine or tryptophan. The D gene is left open where the match is weak. The size field is filled for only some rows; it gives once, few, many or a size class.

d_call: -; clone_size: few; j_call: TRBJ1-2; v_call: TRBV15; cdr3_aa: CATSRVTGWNYGYTF; cdr3_nt: TGTGCCACCAGCAGAGTCACAGGGTGGAACTATGGCTACACCTTC
d_call: TRBD1; clone_size: -; j_call: TRBJ2-6; v_call: TRBV10-3; cdr3_aa: CAISLGTVLSSGANVLTF; cdr3_nt: TGTGCCATCAGTTTAGGGACAGTGCTTAGCTCTGGGGCCAACGTCCTGACTTTC
d_call: -; clone_size: -; j_call: TRBJ1-1; v_call: TRBV20-1; cdr3_aa: CSARSDQNTEAFF; cdr3_nt: TGCAGTGCTAGATCAGATCAGAACACTGAAGCTTTCTTT
d_call: TRBD1; clone_size: few; j_call: TRBJ2-1; v_call: TRBV7-2; cdr3_aa: CASSPDRGGWMWGEQFF; cdr3_nt: TGTGCCAGCAGCCCGGACAGGGGGGGTTGGATGTGGGGTGAGCAGTTCTTC
d_call: TRBD2; clone_size: many; j_call: TRBJ2-3; v_call: TRBV6-5; cdr3_aa: CASSYILAGGVDTQYF; cdr3_nt: TGTGCCAGCAGTTACATCCTAGCGGGAGGGGTAGATACGCAGTATTTT
d_call: -; clone_size: few; j_call: TRBJ2-1; v_call: TRBV4-3; cdr3_aa: CASSQDWVNEQFF; cdr3_nt: TGCGCCAGCAGCCAAGATTGGGTCAATGAGCAGTTCTTC
d_call: -; clone_size: few; j_call: TRBJ2-1; v_call: TRBV5-1; cdr3_aa: CASSLGTPKGYNEQFF; cdr3_nt: TGCGCCAGCAGCTTGGGGACGCCAAAAGGGTACAATGAGCAGTTCTTC
d_call: -; clone_size: -; j_call: TRBJ2-3; v_call: TRBV12-3/TRBV12-4; cdr3_aa: CASSFQGRSTDTQYF; cdr3_nt: TGTGCCAGCAGTTTTCAGGGAAGGAGCACAGATACGCAGTATTTT
d_call: TRBD2; clone_size: -; j_call: TRBJ2-3; v_call: TRBV5-1; cdr3_aa: CASDSGTWTDTQYF; cdr3_nt: TGCGCCAGCGATAGCGGGACTTGGACAGATACGCAGTATTTT
d_call: TRBD1; clone_size: few; j_call: TRBJ1-5; v_call: TRBV12-3/TRBV12-4; cdr3_aa: CASSLGFGVGTDYSNQPQHF; cdr3_nt: TGTGCCAGCAGTTTGGGGTTTGGAGTCGGGACAGACTATAGCAATCAGCCCCAGCATTTT
d_call: TRBD2; clone_size: -; j_call: TRBJ2-7; v_call: TRBV7-2; cdr3_aa: CASSWGTSGGYEQYF; cdr3_nt: TGTGCCAGCAGCTGGGGGACTAGCGGGGGCTACGAGCAGTACTTC
d_call: -; clone_size: -; j_call: TRBJ2-1; v_call: TRBV12-3/TRBV12-4; cdr3_aa: CASSYGTLGQFF; cdr3_nt: TGTGCCAGCAGCTATGGGACCCTAGGGCAGTTCTTC
d_call: -; clone_size: -; j_call: TRBJ2-2; v_call: TRBV3-1; cdr3_aa: CASSFHIWTTNTGELFF; cdr3_nt: TGTGCCAGCAGCTTCCATATCTGGACTACGAACACCGGGGAGCTGTTTTTT
d_call: TRBD2; clone_size: -; j_call: TRBJ2-1; v_call: TRBV7-2; cdr3_aa: CASSPTSGEANEQFF; cdr3_nt: TGTGCCAGCAGCCCGACTAGCGGGGAGGCGAATGAGCAGTTCTTC
d_call: -; clone_size: few; j_call: TRBJ1-1; v_call: TRBV7-2; cdr3_aa: CASSLTGVGHTEAFF; cdr3_nt: TGTGCCAGCAGCTTAACTGGAGTTGGTCACACTGAAGCTTTCTTT
d_call: TRBD1; clone_size: many; j_call: TRBJ2-7; v_call: TRBV18; cdr3_aa: CASSPPGQGTYEQYF; cdr3_nt: TGTGCCAGCTCACCTCCGGGACAGGGTACTTACGAGCAGTACTTC
d_call: TRBD1; clone_size: few; j_call: TRBJ2-3; v_call: TRBV25-1; cdr3_aa: CASSEWTGGTDTQYF; cdr3_nt: TGTGCCAGCAGTGAATGGACAGGGGGCACAGATACGCAGTATTTT
d_call: TRBD2; clone_size: few; j_call: TRBJ2-3; v_call: TRBV10-3; cdr3_aa: CAIRMAGETDTQYF; cdr3_nt: TGTGCCATTCGTATGGCGGGAGAGACAGATACGCAGTATTTT
d_call: TRBD2; clone_size: many; j_call: TRBJ2-1; v_call: TRBV7-9; cdr3_aa: CASIALAGINEQFF; cdr3_nt: TGTGCCAGCATCGCCCTAGCGGGAATAAATGAGCAGTTCTTC
d_call: -; clone_size: few; j_call: TRBJ2-5; v_call: TRBV20-1; cdr3_aa: CSARISSLRLAQQETQYF; cdr3_nt: TGCAGTGCTAGAATAAGTTCCCTCCGTTTGGCTCAACAAGAGACCCAGTACTTC
d_call: -; clone_size: few; j_call: TRBJ2-2; v_call: TRBV6-6; cdr3_aa: CASGFPGTGELFF; cdr3_nt: TGTGCCAGCGGATTTCCGGGAACCGGGGAGCTGTTTTTT
d_call: TRBD2; clone_size: -; j_call: TRBJ2-5; v_call: TRBV20-1; cdr3_aa: CSAEPLAGDQETQYF; cdr3_nt: TGCAGTGCGGAGCCTCTAGCGGGGGACCAAGAGACCCAGTACTTC
d_call: -; clone_size: few; j_call: TRBJ2-1; v_call: TRBV5-1; cdr3_aa: CASSTGYSEQFF; cdr3_nt: TGCGCCAGCAGCACAGGGTATAGCGAGCAGTTCTTC